What follows are 14 T cell receptor beta chains derived from one specimen sequenced in a study of neurological immune-mediated disorders. TCRdb used MiXCR to reprocess the 5' RACE reads, holding one entry per CDR3 protein. The sample holds tens of thousands of distinct CDR3 sequences; around 5.5% are singletons and the top ten take less than 8%. Source material: PBMCs. The receptors were gathered from a man aged 18 to 29 with multiple sclerosis.

This clonotype was seen at least ten times. The V call is TRBV7-2, the J call TRBJ1-1, with a possible D match to TRBD1 (6 bases). Germline assignment: CDR1 SGHTA and CDR2 FQGNSA. V dropped 5 bases and J dropped 6 bases, with 13 bases sitting between them. The CDR3 consists of 13 residues. The CDR3 sequence: CASSPRSGAEAFF. The CDR3 DNA follows: TGTGCCAGCAGCCCCCGCTCAGGGGCTGAAGCTTTCTTT. Full variable domain (outside the CDR3, taken from reference TRBV7-2 and TRBJ1-1): GAGVSQSPSNKVTEKGKDVELRCDPISGHTALYWYRQSLGQGLEFLIYFQGNSAPDKSGLPSDRFSAERTGGSVSTLTIQRTQQEDSAVYLCASSPRSGAEAFFGQGTRLTVV.

The chain uses TRBV24-1 and TRBJ2-1; 8 bases fit TRBD2. The CDR3 is 15 amino acids. Trimming cost V 3 bases and J 7 bases; bases outside gene matches: 7. CDR1 and CDR2 (germline): KGHDR, SFDVKD. The CDR3: CATSDSGRMLNEQFF. CDR3 DNA: TGTGCCACCAGTGATAGCGGGAGAATGCTAAATGAGCAGTTCTTC.

The table lists this clonotype with many counts. This chain connects TRBV7-2 to TRBJ2-2, with 10 bases matching TRBD2. The CDR3 runs to 15 residues. The germline gives CDR1 SGHTA, CDR2 FQGNSA. The J segment lost 8 bases and the V segment lost 1 base, leaving 4 bases of the junction unmatched. CDR3 residues: CASSLGGLATGELFF. The DNA for the CDR3 is TGTGCCAGCAGCTTAGGGGGACTAGCGACGGGGGAGCTGTTTTTT.

This clonotype was detected ten times or more. The rearrangement links TRBV6-2 or TRBV6-3 to TRBJ2-2; possibly TRBD2 for D (5 bases). V gave up 0 bases and J gave up 6 bases, with 8 bases separating them. The CDR3 covers 14 residues. Germline V gene lookup returns CDR1 MNHEY and CDR2 SVGEGT. The CDR3 loop is CASSYSGMAGELFF. The CDR3 DNA reads as TGTGCCAGCAGTTACTCCGGGATGGCCGGGGAGCTGTTTTTT.

This clonotype was recorded many times. The V and J genes are TRBV9 and TRBJ1-1, with 7 bases matching TRBD1. This CDR3 has 13 amino acids. After removal of 3 bases from V and 7 bases from J, the junction contained 6 bases not matched to a gene. The germline V gene encodes CDR1 SGDLS and CDR2 YYNGEE. The CDR3 DNA follows: TGTGCCAGCAGCGCCTTCGACAGGGTTGAAGCTTTCTTT. It translates to CASSAFDRVEAFF.

This clonotype was picked up many times. This sequence joins TRBV5-6 and TRBJ2-1; D not resolved. This CDR3 is built from 14 residues. V lost 6 bases to trimming and J lost 3 bases, with 13 bases between them. Germline V lookup: CDR1 SGHDT, CDR2 YYEEEE. The CDR3 nucleotides are TGTGCCAGCATCCAAGGATGGGGCTACAATGAGCAGTTCTTC. Its translation: CASIQGWGYNEQFF.

This clonotype was observed at least ten times. The chain has TRBV3-1 and TRBJ2-2; TRBD2 agrees at 9 bases. With V trimmed by 6 bases and J by 4 bases, 6 bases remained unmatched. The V gene's germline CDR1 is LGHDT and CDR2 YNNKEL (reference sequence). This CDR3 region has 15 residues. For the CDR3, the DNA is TGTGCCAGCAGACCCGGGACTAGCCTCACCGGGGAGCTGTTTTTT. It codes for CASRPGTSLTGELFF.

This clonotype was observed at least ten times. This chain links TRBV7-2 with TRBJ2-1; 8 bases line up with TRBD2. The trim removed 3 bases at V and 0 bases at J, leaving 4 bases unmatched. The CDR3 consists of 16 residues. CDR1 SGHTA and CDR2 FQGNSA come from the germline V gene. The CDR3 sequence: CASSLTGGGSYNEQFF. CDR3 in DNA: TGTGCCAGCAGCTTGACCGGGGGGGGCTCCTACAATGAGCAGTTCTTC.

This clonotype was found many times. The rearrangement links TRBV20-1 to TRBJ1-5; 11 nucleotides line up with TRBD1. The CDR3 length is 16 residues. With V trimmed by 2 bases and J by 4 bases, 7 bases remained unmatched. Germline values: CDR1 DFQATT, CDR2 SNEGSKA (reference sequence). In DNA, the CDR3 is TGCAGTGCTAGACGTAACCGGGACAGGGGGAATCAGCCCCAGCATTTT. Residues: CSARRNRDRGNQPQHF.

This clonotype was seen many times. The genes are TRBV10-3 and TRBJ2-1, with TRBD2 matching over 10 bases. This CDR3 is built from 19 residues. Germline V gives CDR1 ENHRY, CDR2 SYGVKD. J lost 5 bases, V lost 4 bases, and 17 bases had no gene match. Here the CDR3 DNA reads TGTGCCATCAGTGTAAGATTTAGCGGGGGGACCCTACTAAACAATGAGCAGTTCTTC. It yields the protein CAISVRFSGGTLLNNEQFF.

The sample holds a few counts of this clonotype. In DNA form, the CDR3 reads TGTGCCAGCTCACCACCGGCGAAAGACACCGGGGAGCTGTTTTTT. This gives the protein CASSPPAKDTGELFF. The rearrangement uses TRBV18 and TRBJ2-2; D not resolved. Trimming took 0 bases from V and 3 from J, leaving 8 bases between them. The CDR3 length is 15 residues. Germline values: CDR1 KGHSH, CDR2 LQKENI.

This clonotype was seen ten or more times. This chain links TRBV6-2 or TRBV6-3 with TRBJ2-6; D gene uncertain. Looked up from germline, CDR1 is MNHEY and CDR2 is SVGEGT. V was pared by 0 bases and J by 3 bases, with 3 bases between. The CDR3 is 14 residues long. CDR3 residues: CASSYSGGANVLTF. The CDR3 DNA sequence: TGTGCCAGCAGTTACTCGGGTGGGGCCAACGTCCTGACTTTC.

This clonotype was counted at least ten times. The rearrangement links TRBV20-1 to TRBJ2-1; no clear D. V dropped 0 bases and J dropped 8 bases, with 17 bases sitting between them. CDR3 size: 15 residues. The germline gives CDR1 DFQATT, CDR2 SNEGSKA (reference sequence). The DNA of the CDR3 is TGCAGTGCTAGAGAGTTGCGGACCCAGCTCGATGAGCAGTTCTTC. As protein: CSARELRTQLDEQFF.

In its sample, this clonotype was seen many times. The V call is TRBV20-1, the J call TRBJ1-2, with unresolved D. V was cut by 6 bases and J by 6 bases, with 14 bases left in between. This CDR3 region has 12 residues. Germline CDR1 reads DFQATT; CDR2 reads SNEGSKA (reference sequence). The CDR3 is CSAPGRPHGYTF. Here the CDR3 DNA reads TGCAGTGCACCGGGTCGCCCCCATGGCTACACCTTC.